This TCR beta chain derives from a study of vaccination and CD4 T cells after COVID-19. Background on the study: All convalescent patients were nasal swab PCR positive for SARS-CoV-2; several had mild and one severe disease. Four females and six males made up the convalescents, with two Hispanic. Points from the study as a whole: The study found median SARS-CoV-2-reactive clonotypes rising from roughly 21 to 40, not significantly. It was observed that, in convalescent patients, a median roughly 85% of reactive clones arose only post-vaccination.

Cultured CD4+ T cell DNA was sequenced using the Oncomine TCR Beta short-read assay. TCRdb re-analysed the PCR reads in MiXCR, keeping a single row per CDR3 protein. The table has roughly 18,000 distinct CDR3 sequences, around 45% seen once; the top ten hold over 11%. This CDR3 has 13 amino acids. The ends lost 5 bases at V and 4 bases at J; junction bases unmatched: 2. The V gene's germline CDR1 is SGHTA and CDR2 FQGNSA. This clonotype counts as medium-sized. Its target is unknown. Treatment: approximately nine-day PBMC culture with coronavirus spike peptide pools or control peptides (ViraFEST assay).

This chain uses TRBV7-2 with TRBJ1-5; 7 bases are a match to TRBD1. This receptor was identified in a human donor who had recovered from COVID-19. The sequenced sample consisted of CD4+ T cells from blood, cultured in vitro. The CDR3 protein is CASSIRGNQPQHF. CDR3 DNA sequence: TGTGCCAGCAGCATCAGGGGGAATCAGCCCCAGCATTTT.